This TCR beta chain was recovered during a study of T cell responses to AZD1222 COVID-19 vaccine. Study findings and constraints: In all cases, repertoires were sampled only after the peak T cell response. Just five to seven people given AZD1222 tested seropositive at baseline. Recipients of two AZD1222 doses showed rising Spike-specific TCR breadth and depth.

Trimming pared 5 bases from V and 0 bases from J, leaving 10 bases between. CDR1 is MNHEY, CDR2 SVGAGI, per germline. This CDR3 is 14 amino acids long. Repertoires were generated with immunoSEQ multiplex PCR, while TCRdb's copy carries only in-frame clones and drops some. This sample has some 40,000 clones, with 80% found just once. As regards this clone: Its antigen is unknown.

The chain is built from TRBV6-5 and TRBJ1-2; D is uncertain. The specimen was peripheral blood, collected on day 0 of AZD1222 vaccination. The clonotype originates from an adult in good health. The CDR3 region has the DNA TGTGCCAGCAGTCTGGACGGATCTAACTATGGCTACACCTTC. It yields the protein CASSLDGSNYGYTF.